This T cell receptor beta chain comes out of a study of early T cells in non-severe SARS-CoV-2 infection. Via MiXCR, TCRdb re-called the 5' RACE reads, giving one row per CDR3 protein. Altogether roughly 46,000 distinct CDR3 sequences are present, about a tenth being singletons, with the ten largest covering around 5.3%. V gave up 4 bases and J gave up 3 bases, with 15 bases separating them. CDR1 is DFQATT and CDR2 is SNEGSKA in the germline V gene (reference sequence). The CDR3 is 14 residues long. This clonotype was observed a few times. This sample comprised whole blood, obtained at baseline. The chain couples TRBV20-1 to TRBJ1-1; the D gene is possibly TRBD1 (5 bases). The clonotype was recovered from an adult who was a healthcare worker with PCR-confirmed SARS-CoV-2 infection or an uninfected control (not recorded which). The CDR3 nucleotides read TGCAGTGCTATGCCGTCCCTGGGGGACACTGAAGCTTTCTTT. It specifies CSAMPSLGDTEAFF.